This T cell receptor beta chain appears in the sequencing data of a study of cytomegalovirus exposure and HLA in healthy donors. This CDR3 spans 17 amino acids. Germline lookup yields CDR1 SEHNR and CDR2 FQNEAQ (reference sequence). Use of 60 Vbeta and 13 Jbeta primers characterized the PCR. Using immunoSEQ multiplex PCR, the repertoire was profiled, and TCRdb retains in-frame clones only, with some absent. The repertoire has 90,000 to 120,000 clones, about 80% of them found once; the top ten carry roughly 2.5%. On this clone: Germline and junction disagree at one end, which may indicate a read error.

Material for sequencing was PBMCs. The V and J genes are TRBV7-9 and TRBJ2-3, with 7 nucleotides matching TRBD1. This TCR was recovered from a man in his forties or fifties in good health and CMV-seropositive. CDR3 DNA: TGTTCCAGCAGCCGACCAGGGGGTGGGAAGGCGGGAGATACGCAGTATTTT. Amino acid sequence: CSSSRPGGGKAGDTQYF.